The present TCR beta chain was sequenced within a study of PD-1 blockade in mismatch repair-deficient tumors. Generated by immunoSEQ multiplex PCR, the TCRdb table keeps only in-frame clones and is missing some. The table includes 120,000 or so clones, 86% detected once. V was pared by 0 bases and J by 7 bases, with 13 bases between. CDR1 SGHNT and CDR2 YYREEE come from the germline V gene (reference sequence). The CDR3 is made up of 14 amino acids. In its sample, this clone was seen once. The TCR sequence derives from an adult with mismatch repair-deficient cancer. The genes are TRBV5-4 and TRBJ1-1; the D gene is possibly TRBD1 (5 bases). Sequenced material: peripheral blood, taken 44 weeks after starting pembrolizumab. CDR3 in amino acids: CASSLVGARVEAFF. CDR3 nucleotide sequence: TGTGCCAGCAGCTTGGTTGGGGCTAGGGTTGAAGCTTTCTTT.